This T cell receptor beta chain was recovered during a study of cytomegalovirus exposure and HLA in healthy donors. In germline, CDR1 is MGHRA, CDR2 YSYEKL. V lost 2 bases and J 3 bases, leaving 20 bases between the germline ends. CDR3 length equals 17 residues. For this clone: The antigen is not known.

The protocol was immunoSEQ multiplex PCR, while the TCRdb copy is restricted to in-frame clones and leaves out a portion. The sample has 300,000 to 450,000 clones, 86% seen once. Notes on the study in general: Associated with cytomegalovirus, according to the listing, were around 160 TCR beta chains. It was found in a later analysis that first-cohort TCR clusters tended to co-occur in the 120 validation repertoires. Under in vitro conditions, a few CMV-associated chains were confirmed as specific for CMV antigens.

This TCR derives from a woman aged 18-30 years in good health and CMV-seronegative. Sequences were obtained from PBMCs. This chain connects TRBV4-1 to TRBJ2-7; D gene uncertain. The DNA of the CDR3 is TGCGCCAGCAGCCAAACGGGTCTGTCCGGAGCCCACTACGAGCAGTACTTC. This gives the protein CASSQTGLSGAHYEQYF.